The subject of this entry is one T cell receptor beta chain. This clone was seen a few times. No base quality values were provided; no much bigger clone lies one nucleotide off. To prepare the library, the immunoSEQ multiplex PCR assay was applied. For most patients, genomic DNA was isolated using the Qiagen DNeasy Blood and Tissue Kit and was shipped frozen to Adaptive Biotechnologies for TCR sequencing. Adaptive Biotechnologies carried out high-throughput TCR-beta CDR3 sequencing of genomic DNA for most patients. Regarding the original processing steps: TCR sequencing data were retrieved from Adaptive's ImmunoSEQ software for about 17 patients, whereas a few other patients were processed with MiXCR and VDJtools. To correct CD4 versus CD8 sorting errors, sequences present in both subsets at a frequency ratio below 5:1 were removed. CDR3 nucleotide sequences shared between donor and recipient were removed because their origin could not be assigned. At least 2-fold expansion over unstimulated cells and a minimum CFSE-low frequency of 0.002% (template counts) or 0.001% (read counts) were required for clones to be classified as alloreactive. Clones were considered mappable if detected in sequenced pre-transplant spleen, lymph node, or MLR CFSE-low populations of the donor or recipient. Cumulative frequency of alloreactive clones was calculated as a percentage of all sequences weighted by copy number. TCRdb holds this immuneACCESS table with in-frame rearrangements only. Some clones are missing; in checked studies, unresolved V genes explain under half, and the rest has no known cause. V, J and clone size derive from that table, while D and trimming were established from the DNA sequence. This sample is represented by about 7,200 clones; approximately 28% of them were singletons. The ten largest clones capture 3% to 4.5% of the sample.

The sample's time point label is to be understood as: cells obtained before transplantation from donor or recipient. In mixed lymphocyte reactions, around 200,000 CFSE-labeled pre-transplant responders were plated with around 200,000 irradiated violet-dye-labeled stimulators and cultured for five to seven days. Proliferating CD3+CD4+CFSE-low and CD3+CD8+CFSE-low responder cells were FACS-sorted on a BD Influx sorter after the mixed lymphocyte reaction. The CDR3 spans 13 residues, from the cysteine through the phenylalanine. Only the CDR3 DNA is retained, 39 bases long and in frame from the first base. Ends trimmed: V by 4 bases, J by 5 bases; bases unmatched to a gene: 4. The germline V gene supplies CDR1 LGHNA and CDR2 YNFKEQ. The data belong to a study of graft-versus-host responses after intestinal transplantation (TCRdb year 2021). About the study as a whole: The transplants that recipients got were multivisceral, liver-intestinal, or isolated intestinal. Donor T cell macrochimerism was defined as a peak of at least 4% donor T cells among recipient peripheral blood mononuclear cells. To identify alloreactive clones, pre-transplant mixed lymphocyte reaction products were sequenced and compared with unstimulated pre-transplant donor and recipient T cells. A cohort of about two dozen intestinal transplant recipients, including one retransplant, was enrolled, and 3 patients lacking pretransplant specimens were excluded. Instead of going to the commercial service, samples from a few later patients were sequenced in-house on an Illumina MiSeq and processed with MiXCR. Bulk TCR-beta CDR3 sequencing was used to track graft-versus-host and host-versus-graft alloreactive T cell clones in the graft, circulation and bone marrow after intestinal transplantation. Every recipient was given anti-thymocyte globulin induction, followed by 2 to 3 years of maintenance tacrolimus and steroids.

What the research found in general, with its limitations: Conclusions were limited by the relatively low number and heterogeneity of intestinal transplant patients. Peak levels of circulating GvH clones were associated with declines in HvG clones early after transplant. In patients with donor T cell macrochimerism, the allografts had high GvH to HvG T cell clonal ratios. GvH clones turned up in recipient bone marrow, with some appearing earlier in ileal mucosa or blood, a pattern consistent with an intestinal mucosal origin.

The source is a human patient who was an organ donor for intestinal transplantation. The chain couples TRBV4-2 to TRBJ2-5, with 7 bases matching TRBD2. The sample in question was alloreactive CD4+ T cells from a mixed lymphocyte reaction culture, obtained before transplantation. This specimen's cell subset or site label, per the study, means: CFSE-low proliferating T cells sorted from roughly six-day pre-transplant mixed lymphocyte reaction (GvH or HvG direction). The nucleotide sequence reads as follows: TGTGCCAGCAGCCGAGGGGAGGGGGAGACCCAGTACTTC. The translation is CASSRGEGETQYF.